In its sample, the clone carrying this T cell receptor (beta chain) was seen many times. Its antigen remains unidentified. RNA transcripts served as the template for amplifying TCR beta CDR3 regions. When the TCR CDR3 underwent first-round RT-PCR, the HTBI primer set was used. TCRdb itself ran the multiplex PCR reads through MiXCR, one entry per CDR3 protein. The sample has about 400,000 distinct CDR3 sequences; 15% to 19% are singletons. The sample originates from a study of T cells in Graves' hyperthyroidism and ophthalmopathy. Points from the study as a whole: Ophthalmopathy was identified by the model a median roughly six months ahead of onset.

Material for sequencing was blood. The TCR was taken from a young woman with Graves' hyperthyroidism that later progressed to Graves' ophthalmopathy.

The CDR3 is CASCRTGIHSPLHF. CDR3 nucleotides: TGTGCCAGCTGTCGGACAGGGATCCATTCACCCCTCCACTTT. The rearrangement joins TRBV2 to TRBJ1-6; 8 nucleotides agree with TRBD1. From germline, CDR1 is SNHLY and CDR2 FYNNEI. The CDR3 runs 14 residues. J gave up 8 bases and V 8 bases, and 8 bases lay outside the gene matches.